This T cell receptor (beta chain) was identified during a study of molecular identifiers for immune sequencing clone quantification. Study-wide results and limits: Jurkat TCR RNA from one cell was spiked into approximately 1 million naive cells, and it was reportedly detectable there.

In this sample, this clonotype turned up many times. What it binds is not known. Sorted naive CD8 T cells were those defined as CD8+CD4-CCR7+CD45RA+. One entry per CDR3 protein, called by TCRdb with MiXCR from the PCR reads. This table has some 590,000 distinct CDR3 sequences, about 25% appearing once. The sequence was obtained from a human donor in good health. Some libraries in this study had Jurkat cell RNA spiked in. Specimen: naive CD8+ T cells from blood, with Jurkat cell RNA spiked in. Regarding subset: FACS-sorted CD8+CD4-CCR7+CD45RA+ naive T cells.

CDR3 protein: CASSWGGADTDTQYF. Written as DNA, the CDR3 is TGTGCCAGCAGCTGGGGCGGGGCAGACACAGATACGCAGTATTTT. The chain carries TRBV11-2 and TRBJ2-3; tentatively, D is TRBD2 (6 bases). CDR3 length: 15 amino acids. V was trimmed by 4 bases and J by 2 bases, leaving 13 bases between them. CDR1 and CDR2 from the germline V gene are SGHAT and FQNNGV.